This TCR beta chain derives from a study of T cell repertoires in cytomegalovirus infection. Study-level information: Shared public TCR beta signatures pointed to both CMV infection and a matching HLA type.

Findings and caveats of the study: The ex vivo response showed dominance by HLA-C-restricted CMV-specific TCR beta clonotypes. Carriage of CMV together with the relevant HLA was identifiable through cumulative public TCR beta family frequency.

Per germline, CDR1 LGHDT and CDR2 YNNKEL (reference sequence). The CDR3 loop spans 15 amino acids. V lost 3 bases and J lost 6; bases outside the gene matches: 5. In its sample, this clonotype was seen many times. Its target is unknown. Via MiXCR, TCRdb re-called the reads, giving one row per CDR3 protein. The table shows about 130,000 distinct CDR3 sequences, with about 10% occurring only once. This chain uses TRBV3-1 with TRBJ2-1; 10 bases map to TRBD1. This sequence originates from a human donor in good health (CMV status not recorded). Some clones in this sample may be carry-over from other donors' samples. The sample consisted of PBMCs. CDR3 DNA: TGTGCCAGCAGCCATGGACAGGGGGGTCGCAATGAGCAGTTCTTC. Protein sequence: CASSHGQGGRNEQFF.